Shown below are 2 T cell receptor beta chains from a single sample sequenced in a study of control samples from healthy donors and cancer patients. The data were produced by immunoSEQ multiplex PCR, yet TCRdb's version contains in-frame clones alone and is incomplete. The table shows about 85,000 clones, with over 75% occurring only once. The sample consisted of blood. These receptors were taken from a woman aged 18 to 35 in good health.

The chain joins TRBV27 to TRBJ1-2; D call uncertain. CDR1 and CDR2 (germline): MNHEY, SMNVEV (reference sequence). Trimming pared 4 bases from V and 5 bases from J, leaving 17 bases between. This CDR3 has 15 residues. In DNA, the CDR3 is TGTGCCAGCAGTTCCTCGGGTGGCTGGTGGTATGGCTACACCTTC. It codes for CASSSSGGWWYGYTF.

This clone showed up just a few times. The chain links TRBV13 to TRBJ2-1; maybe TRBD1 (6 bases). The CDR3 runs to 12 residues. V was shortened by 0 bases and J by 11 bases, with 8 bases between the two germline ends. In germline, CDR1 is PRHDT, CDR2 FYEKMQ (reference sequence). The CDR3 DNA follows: TGTGCCAGCAGCTTAGGGGGGGACAAGCAGTTCTTC. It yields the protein CASSLGGDKQFF.